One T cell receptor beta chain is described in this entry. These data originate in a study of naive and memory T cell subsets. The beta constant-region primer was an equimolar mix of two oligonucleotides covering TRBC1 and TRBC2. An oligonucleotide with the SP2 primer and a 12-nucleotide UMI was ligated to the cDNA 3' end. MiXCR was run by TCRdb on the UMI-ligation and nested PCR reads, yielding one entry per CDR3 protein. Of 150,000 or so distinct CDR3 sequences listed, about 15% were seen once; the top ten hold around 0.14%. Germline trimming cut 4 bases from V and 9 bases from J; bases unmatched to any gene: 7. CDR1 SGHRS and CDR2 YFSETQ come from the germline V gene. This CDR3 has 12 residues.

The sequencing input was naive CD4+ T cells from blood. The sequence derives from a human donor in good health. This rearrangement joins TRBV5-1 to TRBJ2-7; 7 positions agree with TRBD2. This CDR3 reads CASSTREGRQYF. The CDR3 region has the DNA TGCGCCAGCAGCACTAGGGAGGGTCGGCAGTACTTC.